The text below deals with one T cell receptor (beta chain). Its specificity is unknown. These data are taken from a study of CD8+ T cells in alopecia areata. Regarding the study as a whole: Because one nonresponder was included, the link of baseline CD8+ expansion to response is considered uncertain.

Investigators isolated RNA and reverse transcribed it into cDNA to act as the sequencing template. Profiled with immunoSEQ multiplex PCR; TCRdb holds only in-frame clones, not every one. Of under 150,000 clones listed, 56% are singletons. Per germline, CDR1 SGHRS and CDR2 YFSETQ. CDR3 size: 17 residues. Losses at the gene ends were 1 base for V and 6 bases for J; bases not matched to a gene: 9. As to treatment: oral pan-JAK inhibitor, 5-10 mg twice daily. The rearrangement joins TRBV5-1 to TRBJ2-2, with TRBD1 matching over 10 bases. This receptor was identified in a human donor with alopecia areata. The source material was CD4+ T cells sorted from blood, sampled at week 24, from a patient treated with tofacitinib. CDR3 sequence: CASSLRGIGQGAGELFF. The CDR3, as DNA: TGCGCCAGCAGCTTGCGGGGAATCGGACAGGGGGCCGGGGAGCTGTTTTTT. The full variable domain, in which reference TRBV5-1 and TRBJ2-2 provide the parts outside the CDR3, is KAGVTQTPRYLIKTRGQQVTLSCSPISGHRSVSWYQQTPGQGLQFLFEYFSETQRNKGNFPGRFSGRQFSNSRSEMNVSTLELGDSALYLCASSLRGIGQGAGELFFGEGSRLTVL.